This T cell receptor (beta chain) was recorded in a study of blood T cell repertoires in COVID-19 (dated by TCRdb to 2018 to 2020). In terms of the full investigation: The collaborator samples originated in the United States, Italy and Spain and spanned the acute and convalescent phases of COVID-19. Samples were obtained from the ongoing ImmuneRACE study (first 160 participants) and from 1,200 or so subjects provided by 6 global collaborators. The repertoires were made available in a free public database intended to serve as a resource for research on the immune response to SARS-CoV-2. The sample metadata nearly always contained a de-identified subject ID, COVID-19 status, age in years and sex. The prospective study material was composed of cDNA or gDNA derived from T cells, B-cell-depleted T cells, or PBMCs. Where HLA class I and class II types were available, the types were taken from metadata supplied by the sample provider, not from assay-based typing. Deeply sampled blood TCRbeta repertoires from subjects exposed to, actively infected with, or recovered from COVID-19 were included in the dataset. Summary of the overall study and its limitations: How much clinical and demographic metadata was included differed by source and by participant, and the metadata was provided uncurated.

Of note for this clone: Its specific antigen is unknown. Per-base quality was not reported, and no clone a single base away is much larger than it.

The collaborating institutions used their own protocols to collect whole blood in K2EDTA tubes. For TCRbeta analysis, collaborators shipped samples in one of three forms: frozen whole blood, isolated PBMCs, or DNA extracted from either of those sample types. TCRbeta CDR3 regions were amplified from genomic DNA using the immunoSEQ Assay, a bias-controlled multiplex PCR. Under the source paper's analysis protocol: Within the assay, amplification of reference gene primers was used to estimate how many nucleated cells each sample contained. Sequence reads were collapsed and filtered to measure the absolute abundance of every unique TCRbeta CDR3 rearrangement. Productive Simpson clonality was computed per sample as the square root of Simpson's diversity index over productive rearrangements. TCRdb mirrors the immuneACCESS table, restricted to in-frame sequences. Some clones are absent from its copies; in checked studies, under half trace to an unresolved V gene, and the reason for the others is unknown. That table supplies the V and J calls and clone size; D and trimming were determined from the DNA. For this sample there are more than 200,000 clones; approximately 84% appear just once. The ten most abundant clones make up under 5% of the sample.

The clonotype comes from a man between 45 and 60 years old with active or convalescent COVID-19. The sequenced sample consisted of peripheral blood.

The CDR3 reads as follows: CASSIAGHEQFF. The nucleotides are TGTGCCAGCAGCATCGCGGGCCATGAGCAGTTCTTC. The rearrangement joined TRBV6-2 or TRBV6-3 to TRBJ2-1; the D gene is perhaps TRBD2, from 5 matching bases. Taken from cysteine to phenylalanine, the CDR3 has 12 residues. The CDR3 DNA has 36 bases and is translated from base 1. V is cut by 6 bases and J by 8 bases, and the space between the germline ends is 11 bases. CDR1 and CDR2 are drawn from the germline V gene: MNHEY, SVGEGT.